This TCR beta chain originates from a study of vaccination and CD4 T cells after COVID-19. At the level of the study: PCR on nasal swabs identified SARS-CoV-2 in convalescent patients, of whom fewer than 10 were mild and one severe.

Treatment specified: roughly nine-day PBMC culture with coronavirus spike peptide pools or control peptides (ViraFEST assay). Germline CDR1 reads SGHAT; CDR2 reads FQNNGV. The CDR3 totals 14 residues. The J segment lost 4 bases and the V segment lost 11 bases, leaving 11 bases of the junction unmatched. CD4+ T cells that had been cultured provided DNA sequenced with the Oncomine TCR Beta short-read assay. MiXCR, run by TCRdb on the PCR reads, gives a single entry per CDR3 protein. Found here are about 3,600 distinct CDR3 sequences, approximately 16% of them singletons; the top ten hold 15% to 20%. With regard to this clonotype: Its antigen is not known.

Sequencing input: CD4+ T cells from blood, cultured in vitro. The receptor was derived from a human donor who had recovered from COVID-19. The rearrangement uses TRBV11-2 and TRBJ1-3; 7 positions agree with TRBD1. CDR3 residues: CAVLETGYGNTIYF. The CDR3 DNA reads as TGTGCCGTGCTAGAGACAGGGTACGGAAACACCATATATTTT.